One TCR beta chain is described in this entry. Clones were read by immunoSEQ multiplex PCR, and TCRdb kept only the in-frame ones, dropping some. The repertoire includes 95,000 to 110,000 clones, roughly 82% of them detected once, and about 11% sits in the top ten. This sample is part of a study of blood T cell repertoires in COVID-19. The sequence came from a human donor in a cohort sampled during active COVID-19. Sequenced sample: peripheral blood.

CDR3 in DNA: TGTGCCAGCAGCACGACCGGGACAGGGGTCACTGAAGCTTTCTTT. Its protein product is CASSTTGTGVTEAFF. J is TRBJ1-1 and V is TRBV9, with 10 bases aligning to TRBD1. With V trimmed by 4 bases and J by 4 bases, 7 bases remained unmatched. The CDR3 has 15 residues. Germline CDR1 and CDR2: SGDLS and YYNGEE.